These 32 T cell receptor beta chains were sequenced from one sample in a study of shared clonotypes between healthy human individuals. The repertoire was sequenced with immunoSEQ multiplex PCR; TCRdb's copy has only in-frame clones and lacks some. The sample has more than 400,000 clones, more than 95% seen once; the top ten hold nearly 0.065%. What was sequenced was naive CD4+ T cells sorted from blood. The subset is: CD45RA+ positively selected. These receptors were obtained from a woman in her twenties or thirties in good health.

This chain uses TRBV5-1 with TRBJ1-1; 9 bases map to TRBD1. Looked up from germline, CDR1 is SGHRS and CDR2 is YFSETQ. The CDR3 totals 14 residues. The V segment lost 4 bases and the J segment 7 bases; nucleotides outside the gene matches: 8. CDR3 region: CASSTRGTGIEAFF. CDR3 DNA: TGCGCCAGCAGCACACGCGGGACAGGGATTGAAGCTTTCTTT.

CDR3 protein: CASSLSYGGANVLTF. The CDR3 bases are TGTGCCAGCAGCCTTAGCTACGGGGGGGCCAACGTCCTGACTTTC. The rearrangement links TRBV7-2 to TRBJ2-6; D unclear. The length of the CDR3 is 15 residues. V gave up 5 bases and J gave up 4 bases, with 12 bases separating them. Germline V gene lookup returns CDR1 SGHTA and CDR2 FQGNSA.

The V call is TRBV28, the J call TRBJ2-7; no clear D gene. CDR1 is MDHEN and CDR2 is SYDVKM in the germline V gene. The CDR3 contains 13 residues. V was pared by 4 bases and J by 5 bases, with 12 bases between. CDR3 sequence (DNA): TGTGCCAGCAGTTCCCCGGCATTCGACGAGCAGTACTTC. It specifies CASSSPAFDEQYF.

The V gene is TRBV7-3, the J gene TRBJ2-2, with 9 nucleotides matching TRBD2. The germline V gene encodes CDR1 SGHTA and CDR2 FQGTGA. Trimming removed 5 bases from V and 9 bases from J; junction bases left unmatched: 19. CDR3 size: 18 residues. The CDR3 nucleotides are TGTGCCAGCAGCGCGCGGGGGATGGCTAGCGGGACACACCGGGAGCTGTTTTTT. Its protein is CASSARGMASGTHRELFF.

The gene calls are TRBV6-1 and TRBJ2-7; maybe TRBD2 (5 bases). The CDR3 spans 14 residues. Germline CDR1 MNHNS, CDR2 SASEGT. V lost 7 bases and J lost 7, with 20 bases in between. The CDR3 DNA is TGTGCCAGCAATCCGACCAGCTTGCGCGGGGAGCAGTACTTC. It specifies CASNPTSLRGEQYF.

CDR3 region: CASSGGLGDEQFF. CDR3 bases: TGTGCCTCGTCAGGGGGACTTGGGGATGAGCAGTTCTTC. The rearrangement uses TRBV10-3 and TRBJ2-1; perhaps TRBD1 as D (7 bases). In germline, CDR1 is ENHRY, CDR2 SYGVKD. V dropped 11 bases and J dropped 8 bases, with 19 bases sitting between them. The CDR3 is made up of 13 amino acids.

This clone was picked up one time. This chain connects TRBV11-2 to TRBJ2-3, with 11 nucleotides matching TRBD2. J gave up 2 bases and V 5 bases, and 12 bases lay outside the gene matches. This CDR3 has 18 amino acids. Germline CDR1 and CDR2: SGHAT and FQNNGV. CDR3 sequence: CASSQGASGRSFTDTQYF. As DNA, the CDR3 is TGTGCCAGCAGCCAGGGGGCTAGCGGGAGGTCGTTCACAGATACGCAGTATTTT.

This clone was picked up a small number of times. The sample has other DNA sequences that encode this CDR3 too. The CDR3 DNA sequence: TGCGCCAGCAGCTTGGCTAGCGGGAGTTACAATGAGCAGTTCTTC. The encoded protein is CASSLASGSYNEQFF. The V and J genes are TRBV5-1 and TRBJ2-1; 10 nucleotides line up with TRBD2. The germline CDR1 and CDR2 sequences are SGHRS and YFSETQ. V trimming: 0 bases; J trimming: 4 bases; junction bases outside the gene matches: 1. The CDR3 totals 15 residues.

The chain carries TRBV18 and TRBJ1-2, with D perhaps matching TRBD1 (6 bases). The CDR3 loop spans 16 amino acids. Germline V gives CDR1 KGHSH, CDR2 LQKENI. The V end was cut by 3 bases, the J end by 2 bases, with 16 bases between. CDR3 nucleotides: TGTGCCAGCTCACCGACCCGACAGGACGAAAACTATGGCTACACCTTC. It specifies CASSPTRQDENYGYTF.

This clone occurred once. It is unclear where the CDR3 begins or ends on the DNA, so no DNA is shown, and the CDR3 is as TCRdb lists it. This chain uses TRBV29-1 with TRBJ2-5; the listed D gene, TRBD1, was not tested against the DNA. The CDR3 is 11 residues long, ends included. Looked up from germline, CDR1 is SQVTM and CDR2 is ANQGSEA. The CDR3 spells CSVGQGTRSYF.

The rearrangement joins TRBV5-1 to TRBJ2-3, with D possibly TRBD2 on 5 matching bases. Per the germline V gene, CDR1 is SGHRS and CDR2 is YFSETQ. The CDR3 runs 16 residues. V lost 2 bases, J lost 3 bases, and 16 bases lay in between. The CDR3 bases are TGCGCCAGCAGCTTAGTGTCGGGGTTCACGACAGATACGCAGTATTTT. Translation gives CASSLVSGFTTDTQYF.

The V call is TRBV7-2, the J call TRBJ1-4; 9 nucleotides line up with TRBD1. With 3 bases clipped from V and 1 base from J, the junction kept 12 bases outside the gene matches. The CDR3 runs to 19 residues. From germline, CDR1 is SGHTA and CDR2 FQGNSA. The CDR3 nucleotides are TGTGCCAGCAGCTTGTACAGGGGGCTTAGGGGTGAAACTAATGAAAAACTGTTTTTT. Protein sequence: CASSLYRGLRGETNEKLFF.

The V call is TRBV6-5, the J call TRBJ1-4; D is unclear. Germline CDR1 MNHEY, CDR2 SVGAGI. The CDR3 extends over 15 amino acids. Trimming took 2 bases from V and 0 from J, leaving 7 bases between them. In DNA, the CDR3 is TGTGCCAGCAGTTACGGCTCTTCAACTAATGAAAAACTGTTTTTT. It is translated as CASSYGSSTNEKLFF.

This chain joins TRBV7-2 and TRBJ2-3; D is unresolved. With 3 bases removed from V and 3 bases from J, the gap between germline ends came to 4 bases. There are 12 residues in the CDR3. Germline V CDR1 and CDR2: SGHTA, FQGNSA. The CDR3 region has the DNA TGTGCCAGCAGCTTGGCGACAGATACGCAGTATTTT. It translates to CASSLATDTQYF.

The chain links TRBV28 to TRBJ1-5, with TRBD1 matching 8 bases. The CDR3 length is 13 residues. Germline CDR1 MDHEN, CDR2 SYDVKM. V trimming: 8 bases; J trimming: 6 bases; junction bases outside the gene matches: 6. The CDR3 region has the DNA TGTGCCAGCGTGACAGGGGACGGTCAGCCCCAGCATTTT. Encoded protein: CASVTGDGQPQHF.

The CDR3 DNA follows: TGTGCCAGCAGTCTGTCTCTCAGCGGGAAAGTAGTCGGGGAGCTGTTTTTT. It is translated as CASSLSLSGKVVGELFF. J is TRBJ2-2 and V is TRBV28, with TRBD2 matching 7 bases. Germline CDR1 is MDHEN and CDR2 is SYDVKM. J was trimmed by 7 bases and V by 5 bases; bases with no gene match: 16. The CDR3 consists of 17 residues. The full variable domain, its missing parts supplied by reference TRBV28 and TRBJ2-2, is DVKVTQSSRYLVKRTGEKVFLECVQDMDHENMFWYRQDPGLGLRLIYFSYDVKMKEKGDIPEGYSVSREKKERFSLILESASTNQTSMYLCASSLSLSGKVVGELFFGEGSRLTVL.

The V gene is TRBV6-1, the J gene TRBJ1-5; D unclear. Germline CDR1 reads MNHNS; CDR2 reads SASEGT. The CDR3 consists of 15 residues. V shed 2 bases and J shed 7 bases, with 15 bases lying between them. The CDR3: CASSEPSTGGQPQHF. CDR3 bases: TGTGCCAGCAGTGAACCATCGACGGGAGGCCAGCCCCAGCATTTT.

The V and J genes are TRBV10-3 and TRBJ2-7; 8 nucleotides agree with TRBD2. After removal of 4 bases from V and 2 bases from J, the junction contained 10 bases not matched to a gene. The CDR3 extends over 16 amino acids. Germline values: CDR1 ENHRY, CDR2 SYGVKD. The CDR3 region has the DNA TGTGCCATCAGTGGATCTGTGGCGGGGGGAGCCTACGAGCAGTACTTC. Protein sequence: CAISGSVAGGAYEQYF.

The chain combines TRBV18 with TRBJ2-1, with D perhaps matching TRBD1 (5 bases). The V end lost 3 bases, the J end lost 3 bases, and 15 bases lay between the germline ends. Germline V gene lookup returns CDR1 KGHSH and CDR2 LQKENI. CDR3 size: 16 residues. CDR3 coding DNA: TGTGCCAGCTCACCGACAAACCTCAGGGTCTACAATGAGCAGTTCTTC. Its protein is CASSPTNLRVYNEQFF.

The chain links TRBV27 to TRBJ2-6; D uncertain. The V and J ends lost 5 bases and 0 bases respectively, with 2 bases between them. Germline-derived CDR1 and CDR2 are MNHEY and SMNVEV (reference sequence). CDR3 size: 13 residues. The CDR3 sequence: CASSASGANVLTF. In DNA form, the CDR3 reads TGTGCCAGCAGTGCCTCTGGGGCCAACGTCCTGACTTTC.

Note on this clone: Additional DNA sequences in this sample encode the identical CDR3. The chain is built from TRBV20-1 and TRBJ2-5; D ambiguous. This CDR3 spans 10 amino acids. Trimming removed 3 bases at V and 4 bases at J, with 3 bases between. CDR1 and CDR2 from the germline V gene are DFQATT and SNEGSKA (reference sequence). CDR3 coding DNA: TGCAGTGCTAGCGGAGAGACCCAGTACTTC. It is translated as CSASGETQYF.

J is TRBJ2-3 and V is TRBV9; 14 bases map to TRBD2. The CDR3 is made up of 17 amino acids. V was pared by 5 bases and J by 1 base, with 6 bases of the junction left unmatched. The germline CDR1 and CDR2 sequences are SGDLS and YYNGEE. CDR3 region: CASSPGTSGRGTDTQYF. The CDR3 DNA is TGTGCCAGCAGTCCCGGGACTAGCGGGAGAGGCACAGATACGCAGTATTTT.

The rearrangement uses TRBV27 and TRBJ2-1, with 9 bases aligning to TRBD2. V trimming: 3 bases; J trimming: 5 bases; junction bases outside the gene matches: 14. This CDR3 comprises 18 residues. The germline V gene encodes CDR1 MNHEY and CDR2 SMNVEV (reference sequence). The chain's CDR3 is CASSFWPKRTSVNNEQFF. In nucleotides, the CDR3 is TGTGCCAGCAGTTTTTGGCCCAAAAGGACTAGCGTCAACAATGAGCAGTTCTTC.

The chain joins TRBV7-6 to TRBJ2-5, with 9 positions matching TRBD2. The CDR3 totals 17 residues. The junction had 14 bases not matched to a gene; V was cut back by 4 bases and J by 5 bases. Germline CDR1 and CDR2: SGHVS and FNYEAQ. The CDR3 DNA reads as TGTGCCAGCAGCTCCCAAATAGGACTAGCGAGGGGGGAGACCCAGTACTTC. Translated, it gives CASSSQIGLARGETQYF.

The chain combines TRBV4-2 with TRBJ1-1; D is unresolved. The V gene lost 1 base and the J gene lost 1 base, with 10 bases spanning the gap. In germline, CDR1 is LGHNA, CDR2 YNFKEQ. The CDR3 is made up of 15 amino acids. DNA of the CDR3: TGTGCCAGCAGCCAAGTGGGCAGCCCGAACACTGAAGCTTTCTTT. Translating it yields CASSQVGSPNTEAFF.

CDR3 residues: CSVDLGYEQYF. For the CDR3, the DNA is TGCAGCGTGGATTTGGGGTACGAGCAGTACTTC. This chain links TRBV29-1 with TRBJ2-5, with unresolved D. The end of the DNA fits TRBJ2-7 better, so the J call may be wrong. Germline lookup yields CDR1 SQVTM and CDR2 ANQGSEA. The length of the CDR3 is 11 residues.

Regarding this clone: Germline and junction disagree at one end, which may indicate a read error. The rearrangement links TRBV28 to TRBJ1-4; D gene unclear. The V gene's germline CDR1 is MDHEN and CDR2 SYDVKM. This CDR3 is built from 15 residues. CDR3 amino acids: CASSPRLATNEKPRF. Written as DNA, the CDR3 is TGTGCCAGCAGTCCTAGACTCGCAACTAATGAAAAACCGAGGTTT.

The rearrangement uses TRBV25-1 and TRBJ2-1; the D is unclear. The V gene's germline CDR1 is MGHDK and CDR2 SYGVNS. The CDR3 has 11 residues. Trimming left V 6 bases short and J 6 bases short, with 6 bases between. CDR3 sequence: CASSLFNEQFF. The CDR3 coding sequence is TGTGCCAGCAGCTTATTCAATGAGCAGTTCTTC.

The J gene is TRBJ1-3, the V gene TRBV18, with 7 positions matching TRBD1. The CDR3 is 16 amino acids. Germline values: CDR1 KGHSH, CDR2 LQKENI. J gave up 1 base and V 2 bases, and 5 bases lay outside the gene matches. The CDR3 region is CASSPETGPSGNTIYF. The CDR3 bases are TGTGCCAGCTCACCAGAGACAGGGCCTTCTGGAAACACCATATATTTT.

The chain employs TRBV5-1 and TRBJ1-2, with D possibly matching TRBD1 (5 bases). This CDR3 comprises 16 residues. The germline V and J ends were trimmed by 0 bases and 4 bases, with 16 bases remaining between them. Germline CDR1 is SGHRS and CDR2 is YFSETQ. Here the CDR3 DNA reads TGCGCCAGCAGCTTGGTTAGGCAGGGTGGGACCTATGGCTACACCTTC. The encoded protein is CASSLVRQGGTYGYTF.

Turning to this clone: This CDR3 is also generated by other DNA sequences in the sample. This sequence joins TRBV18 and TRBJ1-5; a possible D gene is TRBD1 (5 bases). The CDR3 is 12 residues long. Trimming removed 2 bases at V and 6 bases at J, with 5 bases between. Germline assignment: CDR1 KGHSH and CDR2 LQKENI. As DNA, the CDR3 is TGTGCCAGCTCACCAGGGGGTCAGCCCCAGCATTTT. Translated: CASSPGGQPQHF.

In DNA form, the CDR3 reads TGTGCCAGCAGTTTGGTAGCGCCGGACTACGAGCAGTACTTC. It specifies CASSLVAPDYEQYF. The chain combines TRBV28 with TRBJ2-7; TRBD2 is a possible D gene (5 bases). V gave up 3 bases and J gave up 3 bases, with 12 bases separating them. CDR1 MDHEN and CDR2 SYDVKM come from the germline V gene. The CDR3 contains 14 residues.